This entry lists 6 T cell receptor beta chains sequenced from one sample in a study of shared clonotypes between healthy human individuals. The repertoire was sequenced with immunoSEQ multiplex PCR; TCRdb's copy has only in-frame clones and lacks some. The sample records fewer than 600,000 clones, roughly four fifths being singletons. Sequencing was carried out using PBMCs. All receptors come from a woman aged 40 to 50 in good health. Some clones in this sample may be carry-over from other donors' samples.

The V and J genes are TRBV2 and TRBJ2-5, with a weak D call TRBD1 (6 bases). The J call may be wrong; the DNA end is better matched by TRBJ2-7. Germline V gene sequence: CDR1 SNHLY, CDR2 FYNNEI. CDR3 length equals 13 residues. CDR3 in amino acids: CASRPDSSYEQYF. CDR3 nucleotides: TGTGCCAGCAGACCGGACAGCTCCTACGAGCAGTACTTC.

The rearrangement joins TRBV14 to TRBJ2-7; maybe TRBD2 (6 bases). V was clipped by 4 bases and J by 1 base, with 11 bases between them. CDR3 length: 14 residues. CDR1 and CDR2 (germline): SGHDN, FVKESK. DNA of the CDR3: TGTGCCAGCAGCCCCCGGACTAATTCCTACGAGCAGTACTTC. Its protein is CASSPRTNSYEQYF.

The rearrangement links TRBV10-2 to TRBJ2-1; TRBD2 matches 10 bases. V trimming: 7 bases; J trimming: 7 bases; junction bases outside the gene matches: 7. The CDR3 is 14 residues long. Germline CDR1 and CDR2: WSHSY and SAAADI. Written as DNA, the CDR3 is TGCGCCAGCAACCTAGCGGGAGCGAGAAATGAGCAGTTCTTC. Protein product: CASNLAGARNEQFF.

The chain couples TRBV27 to TRBJ2-1, with 15 bases that match TRBD2. This CDR3 region has 16 residues. Unmatched junction bases numbered 3, after V lost 5 bases and J lost 4 bases. Germline V gene sequence: CDR1 MNHEY, CDR2 SMNVEV (reference sequence). CDR3 residues: CASSMGTSGGYNEQFF. Written as DNA, the CDR3 is TGTGCCAGCAGTATGGGGACTAGCGGGGGGTACAATGAGCAGTTCTTC.

V is TRBV5-4 and J is TRBJ2-7; D possibly corresponds to TRBD2 (6 bases). This CDR3 comprises 14 residues. Germline CDR1 reads SGHNT; CDR2 reads YYREEE (reference sequence). V lost 2 bases to trimming and J lost 6 bases, with 15 bases between them. CDR3 loop: CASSFWDSRGEQYF. The DNA of the CDR3 is TGTGCCAGCAGCTTTTGGGACTCGCGTGGCGAGCAGTACTTC.

The V call is TRBV7-2, the J call TRBJ1-3; 7 bases map to TRBD1. The CDR3 covers 14 residues. Unmatched junction bases numbered 6, after V lost 5 bases and J lost 5 bases. The germline gives CDR1 SGHTA, CDR2 FQGNSA. The CDR3 region has the DNA TGTGCCAGCAGCCCTCAGGGGGGCAGAAACACCATATATTTT. Translation: CASSPQGGRNTIYF.